These 27 T cell receptor beta chains were sequenced from one sample in a study of blood T cell repertoires in COVID-19. The assay was immunoSEQ multiplex PCR, and TCRdb's table has in-frame clones only and misses some. This table has roughly 180,000 clones, 76% appearing once. The specimen was peripheral blood. The receptors originated from a woman aged 45-59 years with active or convalescent COVID-19.

The chain carries TRBV27 and TRBJ1-1; TRBD1 aligns across 8 bases. Trimming removed 6 bases from V and 1 base from J; junction bases left unmatched: 10. CDR3 length: 16 residues. Germline V CDR1 and CDR2: MNHEY, SMNVEV (reference sequence). In DNA form, the CDR3 reads TGTGCCAGCAGCCCGCGGAGGACAGGGAGGAACACTGAAGCTTTCTTT. Translating it yields CASSPRRTGRNTEAFF.

DNA of the CDR3: TGTGCCAGCAGCTTACAGGGAGGCGCTGAAGCTTTCTTT. This translates into CASSLQGGAEAFF. The rearrangement uses TRBV7-9 and TRBJ1-1; TRBD1 is a possible D gene (5 bases). Germline V gene lookup returns CDR1 SEHNR and CDR2 FQNEAQ (reference sequence). The length of the CDR3 is 13 residues. Trimming removed 2 bases at V and 6 bases at J, with 10 bases between.

DNA for the CDR3: TGTGCCAGTAGTATAGACGCCTCGAGGAGGACGGGTGAGCAGTTCTTC. Protein: CASSIDASRRTGEQFF. The chain employs TRBV19 and TRBJ2-1, with D maybe TRBD2 (5 bases). The CDR3 spans 16 residues. Trimming left V 0 bases short and J 9 bases short, with 18 bases between. Germline V gene data show CDR1 as LNHDA and CDR2 as SQIVND (reference sequence).

The rearrangement joins TRBV30 to TRBJ1-4; D is ambiguous. Germline values: CDR1 GTSNPN, CDR2 SVGIG (reference sequence). V lost 1 base to trimming and J lost 2 bases, with 5 bases between them. This CDR3 comprises 13 residues. DNA for the CDR3: TGTGCCTGGAGTGCGGGGACTAATGAAAAACTGTTTTTT. It is translated as CAWSAGTNEKLFF.

The rearrangement joins TRBV7-8 to TRBJ2-1, with D uncertain. With 1 base removed from V and 3 bases from J, the gap between germline ends came to 13 bases. The CDR3 has 16 amino acids. CDR1 and CDR2 (germline): SGHVS, FQNEAQ. CDR3 protein: CASSLGQVSLYNEQFF. The CDR3 coding sequence is TGTGCCAGCAGCTTAGGGCAGGTCTCCCTCTACAATGAGCAGTTCTTC. The entire variable domain, with the rest obtained from reference TRBV7-8 and TRBJ2-1, is as follows: GAGVSQSPRYKVAKRGQDVALRCDPISGHVSLFWYQQALGQGPEFLTYFQNEAQLDKSGLPSDRFFAERPEGSVSTLKIQRTQQEDSAVYLCASSLGQVSLYNEQFFGPGTRLTVL.

This clone was seen once. J is TRBJ1-5 and V is TRBV2; no firm D call. The CDR3 extends over 14 amino acids. Per the germline V gene, CDR1 is SNHLY and CDR2 is FYNNEI. V shed 5 bases and J shed 2 bases, with 10 bases lying between them. The CDR3 DNA is TGTGCCAGCAGTCAGGTTGACCGCAATCAGCCCCAGCATTTT. It specifies CASSQVDRNQPQHF.

The genes are TRBV30 and TRBJ1-5; unclear D gene. V dropped 0 bases and J dropped 0 bases, with 9 bases sitting between them. Per germline, CDR1 GTSNPN and CDR2 SVGIG (reference sequence). The CDR3 has 15 residues. CDR3 amino acids: CAWSVQPYSNQPQHF. The CDR3, as DNA: TGTGCCTGGAGTGTACAGCCCTATAGCAATCAGCCCCAGCATTTT.

The V gene is TRBV11-3, the J gene TRBJ2-2; 7 positions match TRBD1. Unmatched junction bases numbered 1, after V lost 1 base and J lost 2 bases. The CDR3 length is 15 residues. Germline V gene sequence: CDR1 SGHNT, CDR2 YENEEA. CDR3 DNA: TGTGCCAGCAGCTTAGGGACAGGAAACACCGGGGAGCTGTTTTTT. Translated, it gives CASSLGTGNTGELFF.

The chain uses TRBV2 and TRBJ1-5; 7 bases fit TRBD1. This CDR3 comprises 14 residues. Germline loops: CDR1 SNHLY, CDR2 FYNNEI. Trimming cost V 5 bases and J 4 bases; bases outside gene matches: 5. The CDR3 reads CASSIYRGNQPQHF. In DNA, the CDR3 is TGTGCCAGCAGTATATACAGGGGAAATCAGCCCCAGCATTTT.

This chain joins TRBV9 and TRBJ1-6; D might be TRBD1 (6 bases). The CDR3 has 14 amino acids. Trimming pared 0 bases from V and 5 bases from J, leaving 6 bases between. Per the germline V gene, CDR1 is SGDLS and CDR2 is YYNGEE. The chain's CDR3 is CASSVGGHNSPLHF. The CDR3 bases are TGTGCCAGCAGCGTAGGGGGGCATAATTCACCCCTCCACTTT. Based on the CDR3 plus reference TRBV9 and TRBJ1-6, the full variable domain is DSGVTQTPKHLITATGQRVTLRCSPRSGDLSVYWYQQSLDQGLQFLIQYYNGEERAKGNILERFSAQQFPDLHSELNLSSLELGDSALYFCASSVGGHNSPLHFGNGTRLTVT.

This clone was recorded many times. The chain employs TRBV19 and TRBJ2-3; perhaps TRBD1 as D (6 bases). The CDR3 loop spans 15 amino acids. Germline values: CDR1 LNHDA, CDR2 SQIVND (reference sequence). V gave up 1 base and J gave up 4 bases, with 12 bases separating them. The CDR3 region has the DNA TGTGCCAGTAGTATAGCGGCAGGGGTTGCAGATACGCAGTATTTT. It yields the protein CASSIAAGVADTQYF.

The V and J genes are TRBV7-2 and TRBJ1-1, with D perhaps matching TRBD1 (5 bases). Trimming stripped 3 bases from V and 4 bases from J, with 15 bases between. CDR3 length: 15 residues. Germline V gene data show CDR1 as SGHTA and CDR2 as FQGNSA. The CDR3 region is CASSFQGSDATEAFF. CDR3 coding DNA: TGTGCCAGCAGCTTTCAGGGATCGGACGCCACTGAAGCTTTCTTT.

J is TRBJ2-1 and V is TRBV4-3; 9 bases are shared with TRBD2. Per germline, CDR1 LGHNA and CDR2 YSLEER. The CDR3 loop spans 17 amino acids. V lost 0 bases and J lost 6; bases outside the gene matches: 9. Written as DNA, the CDR3 is TGCGCCAGCAGCCAAGATAGGCGCGGGAGGGCCGGCAATGAGCAGTTCTTC. Protein product: CASSQDRRGRAGNEQFF.

The gene calls are TRBV5-5 and TRBJ1-5, with TRBD1 as a possible D gene (6 bases). Germline-derived CDR1 and CDR2 are SGHKS and YYEKEE (reference sequence). This CDR3 spans 15 amino acids. V was trimmed by 4 bases and J by 3 bases, leaving 14 bases between them. CDR3 in amino acids: CASSPDGTTNQPQHF. The CDR3 region has the DNA TGTGCCAGCAGCCCGGACGGGACAACCAATCAGCCCCAGCATTTT.

This sequence joins TRBV27 and TRBJ2-2; TRBD2 matches 7 bases. The CDR3 length is 16 residues. The germline V gene encodes CDR1 MNHEY and CDR2 SMNVEV (reference sequence). V was pared by 6 bases and J by 7 bases, with 14 bases of the junction left unmatched. The CDR3 reads CASRFGGGWNIGELFF. DNA for the CDR3: TGTGCCAGCAGATTTGGGGGGGGGTGGAATATCGGGGAGCTGTTTTTT.

The count of this clone is one. A much larger clone sits a single nucleotide away, making a read error possible. The same CDR3 can be traced to other DNA sequences in this sample. The CDR3 is CASSPDRDYGYTF. In DNA form, the CDR3 reads TGTGCCAGCAGCCCGGACAGGGACTATGGCTACACCTTC. This chain uses TRBV7-3 with TRBJ1-2; 8 nucleotides line up with TRBD1. Germline V CDR1 and CDR2: SGHTA, FQGTGA. CDR3 size: 13 residues. V was clipped by 5 bases and J by 3 bases; unmatched bases: 2.

The rearrangement joins TRBV28 to TRBJ2-7; TRBD2 agrees at 13 bases. The CDR3 totals 16 residues. After removal of 6 bases from V and 7 bases from J, the junction contained 12 bases not matched to a gene. The germline V gene has CDR1 MDHEN and CDR2 SYDVKM. The CDR3 reads CASRRSGTSGTGEQYF. The CDR3 DNA sequence: TGTGCCAGCAGGCGATCCGGGACTAGCGGGACTGGTGAGCAGTACTTC. The variable domain in full, completed from reference TRBV28 and TRBJ2-7, reads DVKVTQSSRYLVKRTGEKVFLECVQDMDHENMFWYRQDPGLGLRLIYFSYDVKMKEKGDIPEGYSVSREKKERFSLILESASTNQTSMYLCASRRSGTSGTGEQYFGPGTRLTVT.

This clone was counted at least ten times. This chain uses TRBV7-9 with TRBJ2-1, with 11 bases matching TRBD2. V lost 4 bases to trimming and J lost 10 bases; unmatched junction nucleotides: 9. The V gene's germline CDR1 is SEHNR and CDR2 FQNEAQ (reference sequence). This CDR3 comprises 15 residues. The CDR3 reads CASSSTNSGGAEQFF. The CDR3 DNA is TGTGCCAGCAGCTCAACTAATAGCGGGGGGGCGGAGCAGTTCTTC.

This clone has a single count. V is TRBV2 and J is TRBJ2-1; D is uncertain. V was pared by 5 bases and J by 8 bases, with 13 bases between. Germline lookup yields CDR1 SNHLY and CDR2 FYNNEI. The CDR3 is 13 residues long. In DNA, the CDR3 is TGTGCCAGCAGTTCGAGCAATTCCCATGAGCAGTTCTTC. Amino acid sequence: CASSSSNSHEQFF. Full variable domain (rest looked up from reference TRBV2 and TRBJ2-1): EPEVTQTPSHQVTQMGQEVILRCVPISNHLYFYWYRQILGQKVEFLVSFYNNEISEKSEIFDDQFSVERPDGSNFTLKIRSTKLEDSAMYFCASSSSNSHEQFFGPGTRLTVL.

This rearrangement joins TRBV11-2 to TRBJ2-3; TRBD1 aligns across 7 bases. Germline CDR1 SGHAT, CDR2 FQNNGV. CDR3 length: 14 amino acids. The V and J ends lost 2 bases and 7 bases, in that order; junction bases with no gene match: 6. CDR3 residues: CASSLQTGPYTQYF. CDR3 in DNA: TGTGCCAGCAGCTTACAGACAGGGCCGTATACGCAGTATTTT. Complete variable domain (other parts from reference TRBV11-2 and TRBJ2-3): EAGVAQSPRYKIIEKRQSVAFWCNPISGHATLYWYQQILGQGPKLLIQFQNNGVVDDSQLPKDRFSAERLKGVDSTLKIQPAKLEDSAVYLCASSLQTGPYTQYFGPGTRLTVL.

This clone was detected only once. CDR3 residues: CASSIDRLSGNTIYF. The CDR3 DNA is TGTGCCAGTAGTATAGATCGACTTTCCGGAAACACCATATATTTT. The rearrangement joins TRBV19 to TRBJ1-3; D is unresolved. The germline gives CDR1 LNHDA, CDR2 SQIVND (reference sequence). The CDR3 is 15 residues long. Trimming removed 0 bases from V and 4 bases from J, with 10 bases in between.

The V gene is TRBV30, the J gene TRBJ2-5; perhaps TRBD1 as D (6 bases). Germline CDR1 and CDR2: GTSNPN and SVGIG (reference sequence). The CDR3 contains 14 residues. The V gene lost 8 bases and the J gene lost 3 bases, with 19 bases spanning the gap. The CDR3 DNA is TGTGCCGGAATGACAGGTTCCCCAGAAGAGACCCAGTACTTC. Protein sequence: CAGMTGSPEETQYF.

This sequence joins TRBV11-2 and TRBJ1-3; D is undetermined. Germline lookup yields CDR1 SGHAT and CDR2 FQNNGV. Trimming took off 5 bases at V and 7 bases at J, with 12 bases between the two ends. The CDR3 is 13 amino acids. In nucleotides, the CDR3 is TGTGCCAGCAGCCCCGCGGGGTGGAACACCATATATTTT. Translating gives CASSPAGWNTIYF.

The CDR3: CASRLGTGDNQPQHF. Here the CDR3 DNA reads TGTGCCAGTAGGTTAGGGACAGGGGACAATCAGCCCCAGCATTTT. J is TRBJ1-5 and V is TRBV19; 10 nucleotides align to TRBD1. The V gene end was trimmed by 6 bases and the J gene end by 3 bases; junction bases not matched to a gene: 5. Germline V gene sequence: CDR1 LNHDA, CDR2 SQIVND (reference sequence). The CDR3 runs 15 residues.

This clone was detected only once. V gene TRBV29-1 combines with J gene TRBJ1-2; 7 bases are a match to TRBD1. V was pared by 5 bases and J by 8 bases, with 5 bases of the junction left unmatched. CDR1 and CDR2 from the germline V gene are SQVTM and ANQGSEA. CDR3 length: 11 residues. The CDR3, as DNA: TGCAGCGTTAACAGGGGAGAAGGCTACACCTTC. As protein: CSVNRGEGYTF.

The V and J genes are TRBV7-9 and TRBJ2-1; 11 nucleotides match TRBD2. Germline lookup yields CDR1 SEHNR and CDR2 FQNEAQ (reference sequence). This CDR3 region has 17 residues. V lost 0 bases, J lost 6 bases, and 7 bases stayed unmatched. CDR3 DNA: TGTGCCAGCAGCTTAGCGGGAGTAGCGGGGGGGCCCAATGAGCAGTTCTTC. Protein: CASSLAGVAGGPNEQFF.

The genes are TRBV19 and TRBJ2-1; 8 bases fit TRBD1. Germline CDR1 LNHDA, CDR2 SQIVND (reference sequence). The CDR3 extends over 14 amino acids. V gave up 2 bases and J gave up 5 bases; unmatched junction bases: 2. The CDR3 loop is CASSINRGNNEQFF. The DNA of the CDR3 is TGTGCCAGTAGTATAAACAGGGGGAACAATGAGCAGTTCTTC.